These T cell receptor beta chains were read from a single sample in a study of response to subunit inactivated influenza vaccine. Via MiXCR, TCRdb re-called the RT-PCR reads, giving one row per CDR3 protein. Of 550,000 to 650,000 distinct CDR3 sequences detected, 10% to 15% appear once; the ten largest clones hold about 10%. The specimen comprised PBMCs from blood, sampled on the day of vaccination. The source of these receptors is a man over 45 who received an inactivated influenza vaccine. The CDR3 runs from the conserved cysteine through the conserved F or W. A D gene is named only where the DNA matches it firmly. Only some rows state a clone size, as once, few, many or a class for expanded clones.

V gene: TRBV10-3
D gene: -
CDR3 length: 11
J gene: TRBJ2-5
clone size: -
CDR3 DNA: TGTGCCATCAGTTCCCGGGAGACCCAGTACTTC
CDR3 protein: CAISSRETQYF

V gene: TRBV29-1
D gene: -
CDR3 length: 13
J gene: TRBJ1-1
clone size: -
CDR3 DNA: TGCAGCGTTGAGCCGGGTTTGAACACTGAAGCTTTCTTT
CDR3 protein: CSVEPGLNTEAFF

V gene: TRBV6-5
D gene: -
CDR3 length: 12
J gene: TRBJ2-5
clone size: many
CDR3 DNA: TGTGCCAGCACCTCGGGTGAAGAGACCCAGTACTTC
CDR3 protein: CASTSGEETQYF

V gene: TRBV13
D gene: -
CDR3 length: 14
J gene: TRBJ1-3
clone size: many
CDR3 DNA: TGTGCCAGCAGCTTCTCGAGCTCTGGAAACACCATATATTTT
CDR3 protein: CASSFSSSGNTIYF

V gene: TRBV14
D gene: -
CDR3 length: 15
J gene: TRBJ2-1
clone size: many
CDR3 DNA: TGTGCCAGCAGCCAAGTCGGGGTGTCCTACAATGAGCAGTTCTTC
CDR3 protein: CASSQVGVSYNEQFF

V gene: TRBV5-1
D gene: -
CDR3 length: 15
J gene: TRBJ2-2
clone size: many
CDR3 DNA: TGCGCCAGCAGCCCCGGGACCCTGAACACCGGGGAGCTGTTTTTT
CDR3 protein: CASSPGTLNTGELFF

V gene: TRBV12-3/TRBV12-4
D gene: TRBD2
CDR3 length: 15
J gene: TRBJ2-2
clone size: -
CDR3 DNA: TGTGCCAGTAAGACTAGCGGGAGTGCGCCCGGGGAGCTGTTTTTT
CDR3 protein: CASKTSGSAPGELFF

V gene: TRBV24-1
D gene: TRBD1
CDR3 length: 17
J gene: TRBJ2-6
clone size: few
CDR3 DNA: TGTGCCACCAGTGATTCGACAGGGGGACCTGGGGCCAACGTCCTGACTTTC
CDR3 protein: CATSDSTGGPGANVLTF

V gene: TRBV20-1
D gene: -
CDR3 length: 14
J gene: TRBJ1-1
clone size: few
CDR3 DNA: TGCAGTGCTCTACGGGGTGGGGGGAACACTGAAGCTTTCTTT
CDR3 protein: CSALRGGGNTEAFF

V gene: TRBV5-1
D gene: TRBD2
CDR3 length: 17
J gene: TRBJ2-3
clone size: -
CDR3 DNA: TGCGCCAGCAGCGCGGCCCGGACTAGCGGGAGAACAGATACGCAGTATTTT
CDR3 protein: CASSAARTSGRTDTQYF

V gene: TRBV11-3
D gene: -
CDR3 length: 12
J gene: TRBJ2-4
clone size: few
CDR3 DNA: TGTGCCAGCAGCTTAGATGGTGGCATTCAGTACTTC
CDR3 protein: CASSLDGGIQYF

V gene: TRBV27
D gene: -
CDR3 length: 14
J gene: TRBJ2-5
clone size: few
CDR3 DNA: TGTGCCAGCAGTTTGCTCGGGAGTGGGGGGACCCAGTACTTC
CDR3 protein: CASSLLGSGGTQYF

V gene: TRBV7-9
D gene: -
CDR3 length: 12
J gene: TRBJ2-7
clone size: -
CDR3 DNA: TGTGCCAGCAGCCCACTGGGGTTCGAGCAGTACTTC
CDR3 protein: CASSPLGFEQYF